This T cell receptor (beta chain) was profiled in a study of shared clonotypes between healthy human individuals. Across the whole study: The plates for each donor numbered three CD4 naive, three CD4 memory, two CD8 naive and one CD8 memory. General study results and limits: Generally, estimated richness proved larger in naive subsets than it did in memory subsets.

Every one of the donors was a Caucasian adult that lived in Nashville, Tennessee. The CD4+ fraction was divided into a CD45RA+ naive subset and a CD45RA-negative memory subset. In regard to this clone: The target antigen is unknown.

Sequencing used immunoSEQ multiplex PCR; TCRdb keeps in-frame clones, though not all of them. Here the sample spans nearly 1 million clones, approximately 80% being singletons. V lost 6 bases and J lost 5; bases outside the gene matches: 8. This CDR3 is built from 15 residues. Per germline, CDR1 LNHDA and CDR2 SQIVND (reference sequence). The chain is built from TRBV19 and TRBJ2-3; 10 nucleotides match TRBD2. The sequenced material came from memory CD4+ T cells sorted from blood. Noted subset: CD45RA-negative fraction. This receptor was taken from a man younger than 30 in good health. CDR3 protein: CASRVLAGGKDTQYF. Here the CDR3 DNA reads TGTGCCAGTAGAGTCTTAGCGGGAGGAAAAGATACGCAGTATTTT.